This T cell receptor (beta chain) was captured by sequencing in a study of shared clonotypes between healthy human individuals. General study results and limits: Among a few donors, roughly 5.5% of naive CD4 clonotypes were found in common.

V lost 1 base and J 7 bases, leaving 13 bases between the germline ends. Germline values: CDR1 MNHNY, CDR2 SVGAGI (reference sequence). The CDR3 extends over 15 amino acids. Some clones are missing from TCRdb's copy, which holds only in-frame ones; the method was immunoSEQ multiplex PCR. This table has 2 million to 2.5 million clones, about nine tenths appearing once. Only one count was recorded for this clone. The antigen is not known. Sequencing input: naive CD4+ T cells from PBMCs. Stated subset: CD45RA+ positively selected. This chain uses TRBV6-6 with TRBJ1-4, with TRBD1 as a possible D gene (5 bases). The sequence came from a man in his late teens or twenties in good health. Some clones in this sample may be carry-over from other donors' samples. In DNA form, the CDR3 reads TGTGCCAGCAGTTACTTGGAGGGTGGGACTGAAAAACTGTTTTTT. Protein: CASSYLEGGTEKLFF.